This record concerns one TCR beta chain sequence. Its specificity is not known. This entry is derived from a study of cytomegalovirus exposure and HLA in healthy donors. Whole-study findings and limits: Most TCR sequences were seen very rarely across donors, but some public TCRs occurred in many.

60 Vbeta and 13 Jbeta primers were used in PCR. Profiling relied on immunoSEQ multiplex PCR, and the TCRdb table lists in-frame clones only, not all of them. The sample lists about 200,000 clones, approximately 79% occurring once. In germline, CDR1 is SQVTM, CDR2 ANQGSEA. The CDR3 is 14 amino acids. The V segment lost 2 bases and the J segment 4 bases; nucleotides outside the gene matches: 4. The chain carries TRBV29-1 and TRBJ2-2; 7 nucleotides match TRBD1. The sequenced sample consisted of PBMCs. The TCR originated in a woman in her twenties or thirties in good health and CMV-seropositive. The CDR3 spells CSVETGTATGELFF. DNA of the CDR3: TGCAGCGTTGAAACCGGGACAGCCACCGGGGAGCTGTTTTTT.